The entry below describes one T cell receptor (beta chain). The antigen remains unidentified. The study ran its PCR with 60 Vbeta and 13 Jbeta primers. Only in-frame clones appear in the TCRdb table, and some are missing; sequencing was by immunoSEQ multiplex PCR. The data hold 130,000 to 150,000 clones, with roughly 73% observed a single time. The data belong to a study of cytomegalovirus exposure and HLA in healthy donors. CDR3 length: 14 residues. CDR1 is SGHDT, CDR2 YYEEEE, per germline. J gave up 0 bases and V 4 bases, and 1 base lay outside the gene matches. Study-wide points: Sequence variants that were highly shared formed a cluster that was likely a sequencing artifact.

The material sequenced was PBMCs. The V gene is TRBV5-6, the J gene TRBJ2-1; TRBD1 matches 7 bases. This clonotype was sampled from a human donor in good health. CDR3 coding DNA: TGTGCCAGCAGCCGGGACAGCTCCTACAATGAGCAGTTCTTC. Its protein is CASSRDSSYNEQFF.